The TCR beta chain under discussion was sequenced for a study of cytomegalovirus exposure and HLA in healthy donors. This PCR relied on a set of 60 Vbeta primers and 13 Jbeta primers. Profiling relied on immunoSEQ multiplex PCR, and the TCRdb table lists in-frame clones only, not all of them. Of about 130,000 clones listed, more than 80% are singletons. The germline CDR1 and CDR2 sequences are MNHEY and SVGAGI. The CDR3 extends over 12 amino acids. Trimming took 5 bases from V and 6 from J, leaving 11 bases between them. V and J are TRBV6-5 and TRBJ2-7, with a weak D call TRBD1 (6 bases). The source is a man younger than 45 in good health and CMV-seropositive. The sample was PBMCs. CDR3 nucleotides: TGTGCCAGCAGTCGAACAGGGTTCGAGCAGTACTTC. Its protein is CASSRTGFEQYF.